This entry is about one T cell receptor (beta chain). This clonotype was counted ten times or more. Its antigen is still unknown. Qualities for individual bases were not recorded, and no much larger clone is one base off. These data come from a study of lung T cells in sarcoidosis with Löfgren's syndrome (dated by TCRdb to the late 2010s). Some background on the complete study: Sarcoidosis was characterized as a granulomatous disease that is mostly pulmonary, in which CD4+ T cells accumulate in bronchoalveolar lavage fluid. The repertoire analyses were focused on Lofgren's syndrome patients.

Germline trimming amounts to 4 bases on V and 12 bases on J, with 20 as the count of junction bases outside the gene matches. Looking up the germline V gene yields CDR1 KGHDR and CDR2 SFDVKD. From its cysteine to its phenylalanine, the CDR3 spans 17 amino acids. Only the CDR3 DNA is retained, 51 bases long and in frame from the first base. General study outcomes and caveats: Recognition of a sarcoidosis-associated antigen was merely suggested, with the antigen itself still putative and unidentified. In alphabeta pairing analysis, TRAV12-1 preferentially paired with TRBV2, and these paired TCRs showed CDR3 homology. In Lofgren's syndrome patients, relative to control subjects, TRAV12-1 and TRBV2 were reported to be the most expanded V gene segments. CDR3 motifs in TRAV12-1 and TRBV2 were reported to be shared across several Lofgren's syndrome patients, which suggests public CD4+ TCR repertoires.

TCRdb shows the sequencer as Illumina MiSeq. Clones were called with MiXCR by TCRdb after fastp trimmed the public reads at Q25, and only in-frame beta chains were retained. One record per CDR3 amino acid sequence lists the most common genes and DNA. For this sample the table gives about 19,000 distinct CDR3 sequences, of which 21% were detected only once. The ten largest account for roughly 0.7% of the sample. CD4+ T cells collected through bronchoalveolar lavage were the source used for profiling TCR repertoires. The sample consisted of CD4+ T cells from bronchoalveolar lavage. This TCR was sampled from a human donor with sarcoidosis (Löfgren's syndrome or another form), or a control subject (not recorded which). Recombination connected TRBV24-1 to TRBJ2-1; TRBD1 lines up with 7 middle nucleotides. The DNA sequence reads TGTGCCACCAGTGAAAGAGGACAGGAAGGGGGCGAGGGTCGGCAGTTCTTC. The resulting protein is CATSERGQEGGEGRQFF.